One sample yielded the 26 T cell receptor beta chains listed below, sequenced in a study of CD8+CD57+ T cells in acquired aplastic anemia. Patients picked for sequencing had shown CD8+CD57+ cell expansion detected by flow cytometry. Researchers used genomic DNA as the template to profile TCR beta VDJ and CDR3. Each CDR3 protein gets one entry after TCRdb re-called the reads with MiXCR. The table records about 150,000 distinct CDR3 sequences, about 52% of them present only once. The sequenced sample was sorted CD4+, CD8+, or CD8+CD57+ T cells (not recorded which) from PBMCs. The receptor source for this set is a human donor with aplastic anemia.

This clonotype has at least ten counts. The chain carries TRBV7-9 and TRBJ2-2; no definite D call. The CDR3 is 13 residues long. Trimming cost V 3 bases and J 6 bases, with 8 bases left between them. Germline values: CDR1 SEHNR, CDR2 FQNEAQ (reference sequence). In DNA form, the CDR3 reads TGTGCCAGCAGCTTCAGAGACCCCGGGGAGCTGTTTTTT. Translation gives CASSFRDPGELFF. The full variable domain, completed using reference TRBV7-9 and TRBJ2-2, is DTGVSQNPRHKITKRGQNVTFRCDPISEHNRLYWYRQTLGQGPEFLTYFQNEAQLEKSRLLSDRFSAERPKGSFSTLEIQRTEQGDSAMYLCASSFRDPGELFFGEGSRLTVL.

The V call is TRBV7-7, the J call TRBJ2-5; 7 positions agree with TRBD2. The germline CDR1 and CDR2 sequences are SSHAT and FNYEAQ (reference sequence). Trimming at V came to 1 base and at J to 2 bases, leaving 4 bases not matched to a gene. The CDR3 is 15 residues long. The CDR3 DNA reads TGTGCCAGCAGCTTAGTGGCTAGCGGACAAGAGACCCAGTACTTC. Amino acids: CASSLVASGQETQYF.

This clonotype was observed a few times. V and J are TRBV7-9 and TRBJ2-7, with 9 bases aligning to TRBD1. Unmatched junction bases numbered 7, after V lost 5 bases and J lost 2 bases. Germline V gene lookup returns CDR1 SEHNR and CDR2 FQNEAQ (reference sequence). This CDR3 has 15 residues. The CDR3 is CASSPEWDRAYEQYF. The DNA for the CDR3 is TGTGCCAGCAGCCCCGAATGGGACAGGGCCTACGAGCAGTACTTC.

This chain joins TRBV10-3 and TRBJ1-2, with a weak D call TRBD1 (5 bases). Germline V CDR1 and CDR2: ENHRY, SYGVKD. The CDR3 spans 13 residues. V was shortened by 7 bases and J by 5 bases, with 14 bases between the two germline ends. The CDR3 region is CAITPDRAYGYTF. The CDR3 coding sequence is TGTGCCATCACTCCCGACAGAGCGTATGGCTACACCTTC.

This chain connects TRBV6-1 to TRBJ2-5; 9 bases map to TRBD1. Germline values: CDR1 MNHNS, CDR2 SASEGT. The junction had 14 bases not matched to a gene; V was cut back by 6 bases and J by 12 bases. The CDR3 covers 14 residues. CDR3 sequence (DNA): TGTGCCAGCAGGGATTGGGACAGGGTGGACCAAGAGTACTTC. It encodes CASRDWDRVDQEYF.

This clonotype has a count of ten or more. The CDR3 coding sequence is TGTGCCAGCGTAACCCGACAGGGTTCCTACAATGAGCAGTTCTTC. It is translated as CASVTRQGSYNEQFF. V usage is TRBV12-3 or TRBV12-4 and J usage is TRBJ2-1, with 7 positions matching TRBD1. This CDR3 contains 15 residues. J gave up 1 base and V 8 bases, and 8 bases lay outside the gene matches.

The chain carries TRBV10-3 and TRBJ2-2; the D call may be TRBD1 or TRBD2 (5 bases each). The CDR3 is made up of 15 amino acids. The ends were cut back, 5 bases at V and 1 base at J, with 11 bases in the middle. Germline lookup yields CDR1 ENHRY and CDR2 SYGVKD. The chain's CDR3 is CAISTTRGNTGELFF. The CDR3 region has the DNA TGTGCCATCAGTACTACTAGGGGGAACACCGGGGAGCTGTTTTTT.

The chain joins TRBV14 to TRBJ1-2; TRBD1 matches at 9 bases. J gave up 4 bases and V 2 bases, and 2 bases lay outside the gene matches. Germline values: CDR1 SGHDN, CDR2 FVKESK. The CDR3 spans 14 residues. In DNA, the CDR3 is TGTGCCAGCAGCCAACTGACAGGGGGCTATGGCTACACCTTC. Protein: CASSQLTGGYGYTF. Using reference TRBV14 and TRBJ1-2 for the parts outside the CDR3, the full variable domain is EAGVTQFPSHSVIEKGQTVTLRCDPISGHDNLYWYRRVMGKEIKFLLHFVKESKQDESGMPNNRFLAERTGGTYSTLKVQPAELEDSGVYFCASSQLTGGYGYTFGSGTRLTVV.

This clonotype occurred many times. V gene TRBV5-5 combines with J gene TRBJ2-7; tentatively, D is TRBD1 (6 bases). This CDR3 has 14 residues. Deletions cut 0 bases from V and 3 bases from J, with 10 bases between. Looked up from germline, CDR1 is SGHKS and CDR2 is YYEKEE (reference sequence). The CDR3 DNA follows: TGTGCCAGCAGCTTGGGGGACACAATCTACGAGCAGTACTTC. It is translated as CASSLGDTIYEQYF.

CDR3 sequence reads: CATSRDLAGDITQFF. CDR3 nucleotides: TGTGCCACCAGCAGAGATCTAGCGGGAGACATCACGCAGTTCTTC. This chain connects TRBV15 to TRBJ2-1, with 10 bases aligning to TRBD2. J gave up 12 bases and V 0 bases, and 8 bases lay outside the gene matches. This CDR3 comprises 15 residues. The germline V gene encodes CDR1 LNHNV and CDR2 YYDKDF (reference sequence).

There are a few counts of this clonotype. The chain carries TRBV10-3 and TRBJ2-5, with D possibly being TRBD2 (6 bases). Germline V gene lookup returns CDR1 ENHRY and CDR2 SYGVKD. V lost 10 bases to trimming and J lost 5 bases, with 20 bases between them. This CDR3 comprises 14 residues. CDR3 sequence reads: CATCPGLPQETQYF. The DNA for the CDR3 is TGTGCCACCTGCCCCGGACTACCCCAGGAGACCCAGTACTTC.

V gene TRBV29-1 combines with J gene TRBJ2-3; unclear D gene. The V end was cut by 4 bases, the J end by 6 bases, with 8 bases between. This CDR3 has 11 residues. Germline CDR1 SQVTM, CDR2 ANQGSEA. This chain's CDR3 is CSVGGADTQYF. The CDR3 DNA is TGCAGCGTTGGTGGAGCGGATACGCAGTATTTT.

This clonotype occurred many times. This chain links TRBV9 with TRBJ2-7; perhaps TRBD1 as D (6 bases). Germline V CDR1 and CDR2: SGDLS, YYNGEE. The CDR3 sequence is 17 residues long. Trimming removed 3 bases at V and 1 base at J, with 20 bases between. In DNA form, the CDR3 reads TGTGCCAGCAGCGCCGCACTTGGGATAGGGGGTTCCTACGAGCAGTACTTC. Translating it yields CASSAALGIGGSYEQYF.

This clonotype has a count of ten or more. The CDR3 coding sequence is TGTGCCAGCAGTTTAACGCCGGGTCGGGAGCAGTACTTC. Its translation: CASSLTPGREQYF. This chain uses TRBV27 with TRBJ2-7, with D hard to call. CDR3 length: 13 residues. Looked up from germline, CDR1 is MNHEY and CDR2 is SMNVEV (reference sequence). Trimming took off 2 bases at V and 7 bases at J, with 12 bases between the two ends.

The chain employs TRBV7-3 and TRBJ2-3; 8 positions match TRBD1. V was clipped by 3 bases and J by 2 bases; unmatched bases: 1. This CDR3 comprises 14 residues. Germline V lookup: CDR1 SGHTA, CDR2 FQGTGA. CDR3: CASSLDRVTDTQYF. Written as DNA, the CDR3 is TGTGCCAGCAGCTTGGACAGGGTCACAGATACGCAGTATTTT.

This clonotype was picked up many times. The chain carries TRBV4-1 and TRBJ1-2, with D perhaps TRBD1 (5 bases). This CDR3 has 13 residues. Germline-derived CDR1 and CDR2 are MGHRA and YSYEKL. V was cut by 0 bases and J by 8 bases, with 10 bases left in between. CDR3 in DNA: TGCGCCAGCAGCCAAGATCGGGGACGGGGCTACACCTTC. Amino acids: CASSQDRGRGYTF.

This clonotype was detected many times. CDR3 sequence: CASSQGGLAGGPWEQFF. In DNA form, the CDR3 reads TGTGCCAGCAGCCAAGGAGGGCTAGCGGGGGGGCCCTGGGAGCAGTTCTTC. The chain links TRBV4-2 to TRBJ2-1; 12 nucleotides agree with TRBD2. This CDR3 spans 17 amino acids. V trimming: 1 base; J trimming: 10 bases; junction bases outside the gene matches: 11. Per germline, CDR1 LGHNA and CDR2 YNFKEQ.

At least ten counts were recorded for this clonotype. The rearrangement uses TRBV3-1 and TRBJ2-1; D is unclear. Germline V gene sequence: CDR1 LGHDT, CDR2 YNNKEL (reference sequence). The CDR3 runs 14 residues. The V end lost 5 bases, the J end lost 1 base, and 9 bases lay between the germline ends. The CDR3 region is CASSSHPSYNEQFF. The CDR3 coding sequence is TGTGCCAGCAGCAGCCACCCTTCCTACAATGAGCAGTTCTTC.

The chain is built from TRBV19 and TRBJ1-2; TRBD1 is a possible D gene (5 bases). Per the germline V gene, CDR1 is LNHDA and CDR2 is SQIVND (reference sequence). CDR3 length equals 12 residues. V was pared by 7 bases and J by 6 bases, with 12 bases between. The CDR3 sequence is CASKFAGDGYTF. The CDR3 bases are TGTGCCAGTAAGTTTGCGGGGGATGGCTACACCTTC.

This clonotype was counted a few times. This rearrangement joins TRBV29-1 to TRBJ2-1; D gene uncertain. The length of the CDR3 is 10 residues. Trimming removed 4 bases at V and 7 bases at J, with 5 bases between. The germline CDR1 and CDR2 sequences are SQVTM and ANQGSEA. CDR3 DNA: TGCAGCGTTGCCTCGAATGAGCAGTTCTTC. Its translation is CSVASNEQFF.

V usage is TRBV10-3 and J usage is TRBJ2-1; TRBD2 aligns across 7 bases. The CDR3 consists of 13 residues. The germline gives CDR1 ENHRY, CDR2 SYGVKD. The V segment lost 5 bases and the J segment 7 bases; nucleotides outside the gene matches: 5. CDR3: CAISPVGGNEQFF. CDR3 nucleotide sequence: TGTGCCATCAGTCCCGTGGGGGGGAATGAGCAGTTCTTC.

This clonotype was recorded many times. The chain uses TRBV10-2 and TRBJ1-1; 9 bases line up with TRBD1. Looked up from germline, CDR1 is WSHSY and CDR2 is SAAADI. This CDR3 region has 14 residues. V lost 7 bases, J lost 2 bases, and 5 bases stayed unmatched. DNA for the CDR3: TGCGCCAGCACCCCGGACAGGGGAAACACTGAAGCTTTCTTT. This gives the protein CASTPDRGNTEAFF.

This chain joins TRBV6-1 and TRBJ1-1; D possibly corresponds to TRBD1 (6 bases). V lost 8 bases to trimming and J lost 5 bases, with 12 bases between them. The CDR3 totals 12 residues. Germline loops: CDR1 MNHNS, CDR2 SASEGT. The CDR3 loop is CASWGGGTEAFF. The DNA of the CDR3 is TGTGCCAGCTGGGGAGGGGGGACTGAAGCTTTCTTT.

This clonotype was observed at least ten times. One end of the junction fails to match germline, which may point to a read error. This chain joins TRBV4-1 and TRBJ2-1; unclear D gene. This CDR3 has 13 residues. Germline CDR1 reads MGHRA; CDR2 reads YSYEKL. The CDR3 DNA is TGCGCCAGCAGCCAAGATCTATGGCGACGTCAACTCTTC. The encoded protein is CASSQDLWRRQLF.

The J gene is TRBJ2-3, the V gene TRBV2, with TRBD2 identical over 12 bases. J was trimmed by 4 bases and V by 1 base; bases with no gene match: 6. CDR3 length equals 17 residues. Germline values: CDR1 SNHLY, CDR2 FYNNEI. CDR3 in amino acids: CASSEGLSSGGADTQYF. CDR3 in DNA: TGTGCCAGCAGTGAAGGCCTCTCTAGCGGGGGGGCAGATACGCAGTATTTT.

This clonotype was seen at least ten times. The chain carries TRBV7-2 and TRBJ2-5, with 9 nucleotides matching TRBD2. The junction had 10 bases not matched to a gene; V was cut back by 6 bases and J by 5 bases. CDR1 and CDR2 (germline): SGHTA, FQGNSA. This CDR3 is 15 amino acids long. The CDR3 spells CASRSSGAPVETQYF. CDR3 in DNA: TGTGCCAGCAGGTCTAGCGGGGCCCCTGTGGAGACCCAGTACTTC. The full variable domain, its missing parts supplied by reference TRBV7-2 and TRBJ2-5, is GAGVSQSPSNKVTEKGKDVELRCDPISGHTALYWYRQSLGQGLEFLIYFQGNSAPDKSGLPSDRFSAERTGGSVSTLTIQRTQQEDSAVYLCASRSSGAPVETQYFGPGTRLLVL.